These 24 T cell receptor beta chains were all obtained from the same sample, sequenced in a study of identical twins. One entry per CDR3 protein results from TCRdb running MiXCR on the 5' RACE reads. The sample shows over 550,000 distinct CDR3 sequences, roughly 7.1% of them seen only once. These same data were also listed under a study on yellow fever vaccine responses in identical twins.

The source material was PBMCs. The source is a woman between 18 and 29 years old in good health.

This clonotype came up many times. The V call is TRBV5-6, the J call TRBJ1-5; D gene unclear. Trimming removed 0 bases at V and 8 bases at J, with 9 bases between. Germline CDR1 and CDR2: SGHDT and YYEEEE. The CDR3 is made up of 13 amino acids. For the CDR3, the DNA is TGTGCCAGCAGCTTGGCTTTTTTCGAGCCCCAGCATTTT. Its translation: CASSLAFFEPQHF.

This clonotype was seen many times. The chain employs TRBV5-5 and TRBJ2-5, with 11 bases fitting TRBD1. Per germline, CDR1 SGHKS and CDR2 YYEKEE (reference sequence). V gave up 3 bases and J gave up 5 bases; unmatched junction bases: 6. This CDR3 region has 15 residues. CDR3 coding DNA: TGTGCCAGCAGCTCCGGGACAGGGGGAGGCGAGACCCAGTACTTC. As protein: CASSSGTGGGETQYF.

There are a few counts of this clonotype. J is TRBJ2-7 and V is TRBV2, with no clear D. Germline values: CDR1 SNHLY, CDR2 FYNNEI. The CDR3 contains 12 residues. Trimming pared 4 bases from V and 6 bases from J, leaving 10 bases between. For the CDR3, the DNA is TGTGCCAGCAGTGCCTCTGGGGTCGAGCAGTACTTC. This encodes CASSASGVEQYF.

This clonotype was seen a handful of times. This sequence joins TRBV9 and TRBJ2-1; 8 bases are shared with TRBD2. Unmatched junction bases numbered 12, after V lost 0 bases and J lost 7 bases. The CDR3 spans 17 residues. The germline CDR1 and CDR2 sequences are SGDLS and YYNGEE. CDR3 sequence (DNA): TGTGCCAGCAGCGTAGGGTTAGCGGGAAACGATGGGAATGAGCAGTTCTTC. It translates to CASSVGLAGNDGNEQFF. Full variable domain (rest looked up from reference TRBV9 and TRBJ2-1): DSGVTQTPKHLITATGQRVTLRCSPRSGDLSVYWYQQSLDQGLQFLIQYYNGEERAKGNILERFSAQQFPDLHSELNLSSLELGDSALYFCASSVGLAGNDGNEQFFGPGTRLTVL.

This clonotype appeared a few times. The chain combines TRBV27 with TRBJ1-2, with TRBD1 as a possible D gene (6 bases). Germline V gives CDR1 MNHEY, CDR2 SMNVEV (reference sequence). This CDR3 has 14 residues. The germline V and J ends were trimmed by 8 bases and 6 bases, with 19 bases remaining between them. The CDR3 sequence: CASPSTGGGDGYTF. In DNA form, the CDR3 reads TGTGCCAGCCCATCGACAGGCGGTGGAGATGGCTACACCTTC.

This clonotype was picked up a small number of times. The chain links TRBV6-5 to TRBJ1-6; D is unclear. Germline CDR1 MNHEY, CDR2 SVGAGI. Deletions cut 8 bases from V and 13 bases from J, with 6 bases between. This CDR3 contains 9 residues. The chain's CDR3 is CASGIPLHF. The DNA of the CDR3 is TGTGCCAGCGGAATCCCCCTCCACTTT.

The CDR3 DNA is TGTGCCAGCAGTCCTCGACCTAGTAGCGGCAATGAGCAGTTCTTC. This sequence encodes CASSPRPSSGNEQFF. V gene TRBV6-5 combines with J gene TRBJ2-1; D is perhaps TRBD2 (6 bases). CDR1 is MNHEY and CDR2 is SVGAGI in the germline V gene. V gave up 5 bases and J gave up 6 bases, with 17 bases separating them. The CDR3 covers 15 residues.

This clonotype showed up just a few times. The genes are TRBV15 and TRBJ2-1; TRBD2 matches at 7 bases. V gave up 1 base and J gave up 8 bases; unmatched junction bases: 8. Looked up from germline, CDR1 is LNHNV and CDR2 is YYDKDF (reference sequence). The CDR3 is made up of 15 amino acids. The CDR3 reads CATSRAREIIHEQFF. CDR3 nucleotides: TGTGCCACCAGCAGAGCGCGGGAGATCATCCATGAGCAGTTCTTC.

This clonotype was observed a handful of times. The CDR3 region is CASSNGPPFSYNEQFF. The CDR3 bases are TGTGCCAGCAGCAACGGACCCCCGTTCTCCTACAATGAGCAGTTCTTC. The V and J genes are TRBV7-8 and TRBJ2-1; D gene unclear. The CDR3 has 16 amino acids. Germline CDR1 is SGHVS and CDR2 is FQNEAQ. V was shortened by 5 bases and J by 0 bases, with 14 bases between the two germline ends.

The V gene is TRBV10-3, the J gene TRBJ2-3; TRBD2 aligns across 15 bases. With 3 bases clipped from V and 5 bases from J, the junction kept 6 bases outside the gene matches. This CDR3 has 17 residues. In germline, CDR1 is ENHRY, CDR2 SYGVKD. CDR3 DNA: TGTGCCATCAGTGACCGGACTAGCGGGAGGGTAGAAGATACGCAGTATTTT. It translates to CAISDRTSGRVEDTQYF.

This clonotype was seen repeatedly, ten times or more. The chain joins TRBV5-1 to TRBJ1-1; 9 bases agree with TRBD1. From germline, CDR1 is SGHRS and CDR2 YFSETQ. V dropped 4 bases and J dropped 1; count of bases not matched to a gene: 8. The CDR3 sequence is 16 residues long. The CDR3 loop reads CASSDRDRVGNTEAFF. CDR3 sequence (DNA): TGCGCCAGCAGCGATCGGGACAGGGTTGGGAACACTGAAGCTTTCTTT.

The genes are TRBV24-1 and TRBJ1-5, with a possible D match to TRBD1 (5 bases). Germline V gene sequence: CDR1 KGHDR, CDR2 SFDVKD. V was pared by 4 bases and J by 6 bases, with 24 bases between. The CDR3 is 18 amino acids. The CDR3 is CATSDRTDIGSVAQPQHF. CDR3 in DNA: TGTGCCACCAGTGACCGGACGGACATCGGGTCGGTCGCTCAGCCCCAGCATTTT.

The V gene is TRBV20-1, the J gene TRBJ2-1; 10 bases fit TRBD1. The length of the CDR3 is 15 residues. Per germline, CDR1 DFQATT and CDR2 SNEGSKA (reference sequence). V gave up 1 base and J gave up 0 bases; unmatched junction bases: 0. DNA for the CDR3: TGCAGTGCTAGAGGGGACAGGGGCTCCTACAATGAGCAGTTCTTC. It translates to CSARGDRGSYNEQFF.

This chain links TRBV6-1 with TRBJ1-5, with no clear D. V was cut by 5 bases and J by 7 bases, with 12 bases left in between. Germline-derived CDR1 and CDR2 are MNHNS and SASEGT. The CDR3 extends over 13 amino acids. This CDR3 reads CASSLGGMQPQHF. The CDR3 DNA sequence: TGTGCCAGCAGTCTTGGAGGTATGCAGCCCCAGCATTTT.

The rearrangement links TRBV20-1 to TRBJ2-4; D is perhaps TRBD1 (5 bases). CDR1 DFQATT and CDR2 SNEGSKA come from the germline V gene (reference sequence). Trimming took off 1 base at V and 3 bases at J, with 13 bases between the two ends. This CDR3 contains 15 residues. In nucleotides, the CDR3 is TGCAGTGCTAGAGCTGGGGCGGAGAACAAAAACATTCAGTACTTC. Its protein is CSARAGAENKNIQYF.

The chain uses TRBV24-1 and TRBJ2-1, with a weak D call TRBD2 (6 bases). The germline V gene encodes CDR1 KGHDR and CDR2 SFDVKD. V was shortened by 5 bases and J by 7 bases, with 20 bases between the two germline ends. The CDR3 has 16 residues. This CDR3 is CATSARRRGSSNEQFF. The CDR3, as DNA: TGTGCCACCAGTGCTCGGCGGAGGGGCAGTTCGAATGAGCAGTTCTTC.

This chain joins TRBV20-1 and TRBJ2-4; no clear D. The CDR3 extends over 14 amino acids. CDR1 and CDR2 (germline): DFQATT, SNEGSKA (reference sequence). V was pared by 0 bases and J by 0 bases, with 6 bases between. CDR3 bases: TGCAGTGCTAGAGATCGCCAAGCCAAAAACATTCAGTACTTC. Amino acids: CSARDRQAKNIQYF.

This clonotype was picked up many times. The V and J genes are TRBV14 and TRBJ1-1; D remains ambiguous. This CDR3 has 13 amino acids. Trimming cost V 4 bases and J 1 base, with 7 bases left between them. CDR1 SGHDN and CDR2 FVKESK come from the germline V gene. The CDR3 spells CASSRKPNTEAFF. The CDR3 region has the DNA TGTGCCAGCAGCCGTAAACCGAACACTGAAGCTTTCTTT.

The chain carries TRBV28 and TRBJ1-1, with a weak D call TRBD1 (5 bases). This CDR3 is 16 amino acids long. The V gene's germline CDR1 is MDHEN and CDR2 SYDVKM. With 2 bases removed from V and 8 bases from J, the gap between germline ends came to 21 bases. The CDR3 sequence is CASSLSSKGTAVEAFF. CDR3 in DNA: TGTGCCAGCAGTTTAAGCAGTAAGGGGACGGCGGTCGAAGCTTTCTTT.

This clonotype was detected only a few times. The chain has TRBV7-8 and TRBJ2-3; 7 nucleotides agree with TRBD2. Unmatched junction bases numbered 10, after V lost 5 bases and J lost 2 bases. This CDR3 is built from 16 residues. Germline V gene lookup returns CDR1 SGHVS and CDR2 FQNEAQ. The CDR3 DNA sequence: TGTGCCAGCAGCCCTGTGGAGGGAGGGATCACAGATACGCAGTATTTT. Its translation is CASSPVEGGITDTQYF.

This clonotype occurred many times. V and J are TRBV5-1 and TRBJ1-5; 8 positions match TRBD1. V was clipped by 3 bases and J by 4 bases; unmatched bases: 6. Germline lookup yields CDR1 SGHRS and CDR2 YFSETQ. This CDR3 has 15 residues. CDR3 nucleotides: TGCGCCAGCAGCTCGACAGGGGAGGGAAATCAGCCCCAGCATTTT. This translates into CASSSTGEGNQPQHF.

The chain joins TRBV3-1 to TRBJ1-6; a weak D match, TRBD1 (5 bases). The CDR3 is made up of 17 amino acids. Germline V gene lookup returns CDR1 LGHDT and CDR2 YNNKEL (reference sequence). V lost 4 bases, J lost 0 bases, and 13 bases lay in between. The CDR3 DNA is TGTGCCAGCAGCCCCCCCGGGGCCGTCTCCTATAATTCACCCCTCCACTTT. It yields the protein CASSPPGAVSYNSPLHF.

This clonotype was seen a handful of times. CDR3 bases: TGCGCCAGCAGCAAGACAGGGACCCGAGGGTACAATGAGCAGTTCTTC. Its protein product is CASSKTGTRGYNEQFF. This sequence joins TRBV5-1 and TRBJ2-1; 7 bases agree with TRBD1. Germline V CDR1 and CDR2: SGHRS, YFSETQ. J gave up 4 bases and V 4 bases, and 11 bases lay outside the gene matches. The CDR3 length is 16 residues.

This clonotype was seen only a few times. The CDR3, as DNA: TGCAGTGCTAGAAACCGGGACAGGGTGCAAGAGACCCAGTACTTC. Translating gives CSARNRDRVQETQYF. This sequence joins TRBV20-1 and TRBJ2-5, with 9 bases that match TRBD1. From germline, CDR1 is DFQATT and CDR2 SNEGSKA (reference sequence). V was pared by 2 bases and J by 2 bases, with 6 bases of the junction left unmatched. The CDR3 length is 15 residues.